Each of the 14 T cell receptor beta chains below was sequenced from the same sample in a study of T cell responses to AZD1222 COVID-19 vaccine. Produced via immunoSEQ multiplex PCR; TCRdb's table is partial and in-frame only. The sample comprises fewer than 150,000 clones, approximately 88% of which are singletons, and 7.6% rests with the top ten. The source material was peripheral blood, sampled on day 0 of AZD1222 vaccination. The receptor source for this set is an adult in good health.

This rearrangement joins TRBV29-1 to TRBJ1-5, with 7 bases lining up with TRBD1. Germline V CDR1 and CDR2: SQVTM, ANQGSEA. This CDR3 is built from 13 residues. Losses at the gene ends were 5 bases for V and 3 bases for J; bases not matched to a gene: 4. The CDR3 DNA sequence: TGCAGCGTTACGACAGGGCTCAATCAGCCCCAGCATTTT. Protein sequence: CSVTTGLNQPQHF.

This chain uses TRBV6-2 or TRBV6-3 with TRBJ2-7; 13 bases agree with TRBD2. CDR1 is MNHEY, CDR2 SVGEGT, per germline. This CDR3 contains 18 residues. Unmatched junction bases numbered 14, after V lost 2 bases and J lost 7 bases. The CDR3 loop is CASSYDRLAGGLFWEQYF. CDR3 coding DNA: TGTGCCAGCAGTTACGATAGACTAGCGGGAGGCCTCTTCTGGGAGCAGTACTTC.

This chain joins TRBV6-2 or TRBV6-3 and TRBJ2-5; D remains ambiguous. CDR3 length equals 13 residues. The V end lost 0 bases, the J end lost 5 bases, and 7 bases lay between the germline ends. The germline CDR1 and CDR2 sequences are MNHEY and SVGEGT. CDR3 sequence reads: CASSYSGGETQYF. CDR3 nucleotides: TGTGCCAGCAGTTACTCGGGTGGGGAGACCCAGTACTTC.

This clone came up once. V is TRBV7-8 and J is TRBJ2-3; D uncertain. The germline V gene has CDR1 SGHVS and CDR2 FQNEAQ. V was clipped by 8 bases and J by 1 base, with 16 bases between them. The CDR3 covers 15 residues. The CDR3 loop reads CASRKQTQGTDTQYF. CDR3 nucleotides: TGTGCCAGCCGAAAACAGACTCAAGGCACAGATACGCAGTATTTT.

CDR3 amino acids: CASSIERLVNTEAFF. In DNA, the CDR3 is TGTGCCAGTAGTATAGAGCGGCTGGTGAACACTGAAGCTTTCTTT. The V and J genes are TRBV19 and TRBJ1-1; D unresolved. Per germline, CDR1 LNHDA and CDR2 SQIVND (reference sequence). V lost 0 bases and J lost 0, with 8 bases in between. The CDR3 totals 15 residues.

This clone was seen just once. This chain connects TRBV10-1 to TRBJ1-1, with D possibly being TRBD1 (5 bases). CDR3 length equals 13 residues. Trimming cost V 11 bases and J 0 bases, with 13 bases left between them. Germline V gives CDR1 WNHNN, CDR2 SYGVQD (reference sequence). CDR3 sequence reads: CAVSSGLNTEAFF. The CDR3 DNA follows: TGCGCCGTATCCTCGGGGCTGAACACTGAAGCTTTCTTT.

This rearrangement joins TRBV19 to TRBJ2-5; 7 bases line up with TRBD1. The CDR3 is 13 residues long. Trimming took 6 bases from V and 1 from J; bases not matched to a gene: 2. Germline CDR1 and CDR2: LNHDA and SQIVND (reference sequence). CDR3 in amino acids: CASSRDSQETQYF. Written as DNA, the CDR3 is TGTGCCAGTAGCCGGGACAGCCAAGAGACCCAGTACTTC.

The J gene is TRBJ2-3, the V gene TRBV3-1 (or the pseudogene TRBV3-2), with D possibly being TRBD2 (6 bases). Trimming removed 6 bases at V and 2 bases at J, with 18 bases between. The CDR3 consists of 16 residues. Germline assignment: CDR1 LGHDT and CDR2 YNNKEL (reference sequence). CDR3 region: CASSLLGSGITDTQYF. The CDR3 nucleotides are TGTGCCAGCAGTCTCCTTGGTAGCGGAATCACAGATACGCAGTATTTT.

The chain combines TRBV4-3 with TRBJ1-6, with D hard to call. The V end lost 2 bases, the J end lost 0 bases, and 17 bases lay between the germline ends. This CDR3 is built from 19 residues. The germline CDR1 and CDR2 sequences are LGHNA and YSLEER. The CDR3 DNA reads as TGCGCCAGCAGCCAAAGCTGGGCAGGACTAAGCTCCTATAATTCACCCCTCCACTTT. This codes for CASSQSWAGLSSYNSPLHF.

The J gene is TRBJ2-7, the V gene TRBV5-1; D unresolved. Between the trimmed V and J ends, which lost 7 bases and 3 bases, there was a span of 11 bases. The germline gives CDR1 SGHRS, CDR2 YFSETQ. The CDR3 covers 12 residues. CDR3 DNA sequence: TGCGCCAGCCAAGCCAACAGCTACGAGCAGTACTTC. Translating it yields CASQANSYEQYF.

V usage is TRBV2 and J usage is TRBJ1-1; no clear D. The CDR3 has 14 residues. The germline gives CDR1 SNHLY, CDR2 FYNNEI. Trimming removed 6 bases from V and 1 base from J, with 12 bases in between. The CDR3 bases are TGTGCCAGCAGCCTAGCCGGACGGAACACTGAAGCTTTCTTT. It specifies CASSLAGRNTEAFF.

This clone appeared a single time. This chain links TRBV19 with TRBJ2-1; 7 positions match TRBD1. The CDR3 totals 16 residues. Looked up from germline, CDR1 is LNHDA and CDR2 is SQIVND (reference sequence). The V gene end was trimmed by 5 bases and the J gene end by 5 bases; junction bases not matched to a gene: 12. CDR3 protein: CASSSPTGLGDNEQFF. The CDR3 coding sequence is TGTGCCAGTAGTTCACCGACAGGGTTGGGGGACAATGAGCAGTTCTTC.

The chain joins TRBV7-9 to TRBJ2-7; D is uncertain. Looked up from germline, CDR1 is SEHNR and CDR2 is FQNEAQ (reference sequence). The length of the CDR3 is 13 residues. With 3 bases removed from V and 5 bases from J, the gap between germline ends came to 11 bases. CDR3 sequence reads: CASSLNSRNEQYF. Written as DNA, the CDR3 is TGTGCCAGCAGCTTGAACAGTCGTAACGAGCAGTACTTC.

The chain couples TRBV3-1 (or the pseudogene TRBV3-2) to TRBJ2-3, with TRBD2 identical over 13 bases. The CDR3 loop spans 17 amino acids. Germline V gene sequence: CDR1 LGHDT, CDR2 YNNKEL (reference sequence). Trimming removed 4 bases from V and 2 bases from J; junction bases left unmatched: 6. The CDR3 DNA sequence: TGTGCCAGCAGCCTCGGGACTAGCGGGAAGCACACAGATACGCAGTATTTT. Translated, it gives CASSLGTSGKHTDTQYF.